This entry lists 22 T cell receptor beta chains sequenced from one sample in a study of T cell responses to AZD1222 COVID-19 vaccine. Only in-frame clones appear in the TCRdb table, and some are missing; sequencing was by immunoSEQ multiplex PCR. Among about 140,000 clones listed, 92% were seen once. Sequenced here: peripheral blood, sampled on day 0 of AZD1222 vaccination. The receptors come from an adult in good health.

The V call is TRBV25-1, the J call TRBJ2-7; TRBD2 matches 10 bases. The trim removed 6 bases at V and 0 bases at J, leaving 8 bases unmatched. The germline V gene has CDR1 MGHDK and CDR2 SYGVNS. CDR3 length: 16 amino acids. CDR3 coding DNA: TGTGCCAGCAGCGATCAAGTAGCGGGAGGCTCCTACGAGCAGTACTTC. This translates into CASSDQVAGGSYEQYF.

The DNA for the CDR3 is TGCGCCAGCAGTGTAAGGACAGGGGGATACGAGCAGTACTTC. It is translated as CASSVRTGGYEQYF. The chain employs TRBV10-2 and TRBJ2-7, with 10 nucleotides matching TRBD1. Germline V gives CDR1 WSHSY, CDR2 SAAADI. The V gene end was trimmed by 4 bases and the J gene end by 4 bases; junction bases not matched to a gene: 4. CDR3 length equals 14 residues.

The chain combines TRBV5-5 with TRBJ1-1; possible D gene TRBD1, 5 bases. This CDR3 has 16 amino acids. The V and J ends lost 3 bases and 2 bases respectively, with 17 bases between them. The germline CDR1 and CDR2 sequences are SGHKS and YYEKEE (reference sequence). For the CDR3, the DNA is TGTGCCAGCAGCTCAGTAGGAGGGGATGGTAACACTGAAGCTTTCTTT. It is translated as CASSSVGGDGNTEAFF.

The chain joins TRBV30 to TRBJ1-6; no clear D. Per the germline V gene, CDR1 is GTSNPN and CDR2 is SVGIG (reference sequence). CDR3 length: 14 amino acids. Deletions cut 1 base from V and 4 bases from J, with 8 bases between. The CDR3 here is CAWSEDLYNSPLHF. In DNA form, the CDR3 reads TGTGCCTGGAGTGAAGATTTGTATAATTCACCCCTCCACTTT.

The gene calls are TRBV29-1 and TRBJ2-7; D could derive from TRBD1 or TRBD2 (5 bases each). This CDR3 is 14 amino acids long. From germline, CDR1 is SQVTM and CDR2 ANQGSEA. V lost 4 bases, J lost 7 bases, and 20 bases lay in between. CDR3 sequence: CSVGGVQARREQYF. The CDR3 DNA follows: TGCAGCGTTGGAGGGGTACAGGCCCGAAGAGAGCAGTACTTC.

The chain recombines TRBV9 with TRBJ2-1; D is perhaps TRBD2 (7 bases). Per the germline V gene, CDR1 is SGDLS and CDR2 is YYNGEE. The CDR3 spans 13 residues. With 2 bases removed from V and 7 bases from J, the gap between germline ends came to 10 bases. This CDR3 reads CASSVGGGNEQFF. CDR3 DNA sequence: TGTGCCAGCAGCGTGGGAGGGGGTAATGAGCAGTTCTTC.

This chain joins TRBV27 and TRBJ2-7, with D perhaps matching TRBD1 (5 bases). Trimming pared 2 bases from V and 3 bases from J, leaving 20 bases between. The CDR3 has 17 amino acids. CDR1 and CDR2 from the germline V gene are MNHEY and SMNVEV (reference sequence). The CDR3 loop is CASSLPSTTELGYEQYF. CDR3 coding DNA: TGTGCCAGCAGTTTACCATCGACGACAGAATTAGGCTACGAGCAGTACTTC.

The chain links TRBV3-1 (or the pseudogene TRBV3-2) to TRBJ2-1; the D gene could be TRBD1 or TRBD2 (6 bases each). The CDR3 runs to 16 residues. Trimming took 4 bases from V and 9 from J, leaving 22 bases between them. Germline lookup yields CDR1 LGHDT and CDR2 YNNKEL (reference sequence). CDR3 sequence (DNA): TGTGCCAGCAGCCCGAGAGGACTATCAGGGGTCGTTGAGCAGTTCTTC. This encodes CASSPRGLSGVVEQFF.

V is TRBV9 and J is TRBJ2-7; D is possibly TRBD2 (7 bases). Trimming cost V 0 bases and J 5 bases, with 18 bases left between them. The CDR3 is 16 amino acids. Germline V gene lookup returns CDR1 SGDLS and CDR2 YYNGEE. This chain's CDR3 is CASSVEGDYAGDEQYF. Written as DNA, the CDR3 is TGTGCCAGCAGCGTAGAGGGGGACTACGCGGGGGACGAGCAGTACTTC.

The V gene is TRBV6-5, the J gene TRBJ2-3, with a tentative D call TRBD1 (5 bases). CDR1 MNHEY and CDR2 SVGAGI come from the germline V gene. Trimming took off 6 bases at V and 3 bases at J, with 10 bases between the two ends. This CDR3 contains 13 residues. The CDR3 DNA reads TGTGCCAGCAGACCTCCAGGGACAGATACGCAGTATTTT. Translating gives CASRPPGTDTQYF.

The genes are TRBV7-2 and TRBJ2-7, with 8 nucleotides matching TRBD2. V shed 1 base, J shed 1 base, and the junction held 9 bases outside the gene matches. The V gene's germline CDR1 is SGHTA and CDR2 FQGNSA. This CDR3 spans 17 amino acids. In nucleotides, the CDR3 is TGTGCCAGCAGCTTAGTGGCTAGCGGGCTTACTTCCTACGAGCAGTACTTC. Protein product: CASSLVASGLTSYEQYF.

The rearrangement joins TRBV27 to TRBJ1-1; D not certain. Trimming cost V 2 bases and J 2 bases, with 6 bases left between them. The germline gives CDR1 MNHEY, CDR2 SMNVEV (reference sequence). The CDR3 totals 13 residues. The CDR3 region is CASSLDLNTEAFF. DNA for the CDR3: TGTGCCAGCAGTTTAGATCTAAACACTGAAGCTTTCTTT.

The V call is TRBV5-1, the J call TRBJ1-5; D uncertain. The CDR3 sequence is 14 residues long. CDR1 is SGHRS and CDR2 is YFSETQ in the germline V gene. V dropped 5 bases and J dropped 4 bases, with 13 bases sitting between them. The CDR3 bases are TGCGCCAGCAGTTCCGGACTGCCGAATCAGCCCCAGCATTTT. Protein: CASSSGLPNQPQHF.

The J gene is TRBJ2-3, the V gene TRBV6-5; D may be TRBD1 (8 bases). The CDR3 runs 14 residues. The germline V gene encodes CDR1 MNHEY and CDR2 SVGAGI. Between the trimmed V and J ends, which lost 5 bases and 7 bases, there was a span of 16 bases. The CDR3 coding sequence is TGTGCCAGCAGTACAAAACAGGGGGGGAATACGCAGTATTTT. Amino acids: CASSTKQGGNTQYF.

The rearrangement links TRBV5-1 to TRBJ1-1; possibly TRBD1 for D (6 bases). Germline CDR1 SGHRS, CDR2 YFSETQ. The CDR3 runs 14 residues. V was shortened by 4 bases and J by 3 bases, with 13 bases between the two germline ends. CDR3 loop: CASSLQGAYTEAFF. The CDR3 DNA follows: TGCGCCAGCAGCCTACAGGGCGCCTACACTGAAGCTTTCTTT.

The chain links TRBV6-1 to TRBJ1-5, with D possibly being TRBD1 (5 bases). Trimming took 0 bases from V and 4 from J, leaving 10 bases between them. The CDR3 runs 15 residues. Germline CDR1 reads MNHNS; CDR2 reads SASEGT. The CDR3 is CASSEAFGGNQPQHF. CDR3 DNA sequence: TGTGCCAGCAGTGAAGCCTTCGGGGGTAATCAGCCCCAGCATTTT.

The J gene is TRBJ2-5, the V gene TRBV6-2 or TRBV6-3; 8 nucleotides line up with TRBD1. V gave up 2 bases and J gave up 5 bases; unmatched junction bases: 4. Germline loops: CDR1 MNHEY, CDR2 SVGEGT. The CDR3 has 14 amino acids. The CDR3 is CASSYRDRTETQYF. In nucleotides, the CDR3 is TGTGCCAGCAGTTACCGGGACAGGACGGAGACCCAGTACTTC.

This chain connects TRBV28 to TRBJ2-5; no clear D gene. The V end lost 3 bases, the J end lost 3 bases, and 17 bases lay between the germline ends. This CDR3 is 16 amino acids long. Germline V lookup: CDR1 MDHEN, CDR2 SYDVKM. The CDR3, as DNA: TGTGCCAGCAGTTTCTCGTTAGTAGTGTACAAAGAGACCCAGTACTTC. It translates to CASSFSLVVYKETQYF.

This clone was detected once. V usage is TRBV5-4 and J usage is TRBJ1-1; TRBD1 is a possible D gene (5 bases). The germline V gene has CDR1 SGHNT and CDR2 YYREEE (reference sequence). The CDR3 has 13 amino acids. The ends were cut back, 4 bases at V and 1 base at J, with 8 bases in the middle. The CDR3 loop is CASSADRNTEAFF. CDR3 coding DNA: TGTGCCAGCAGCGCCGACAGGAACACTGAAGCTTTCTTT.

The chain has TRBV5-3 and TRBJ2-7; D unresolved. TRBV5-3 falls under the ORF class, with uncertain function. The CDR3 runs to 16 residues. V gave up 1 base and J gave up 1 base, with 15 bases separating them. CDR3: CARSLKQVLDSYEQYF. The CDR3 nucleotides are TGTGCCAGAAGCTTGAAACAAGTTTTGGATTCCTACGAGCAGTACTTC.

V usage is TRBV7-8 and J usage is TRBJ1-2; TRBD1 might be the D (5 bases). Germline-derived CDR1 and CDR2 are SGHVS and FQNEAQ. Trimming pared 4 bases from V and 5 bases from J, leaving 17 bases between. The CDR3 loop spans 15 amino acids. The CDR3 DNA follows: TGTGCCAGCAGCTCCCCTGCGGGGGTGGGGTATGGCTACACCTTC. Its translation: CASSSPAGVGYGYTF.

A remark on this clone: At the DNA level, this CDR3 is encoded by other sequences in the same sample as well. The chain uses TRBV30 and TRBJ2-5; D is unclear. The CDR3 has 12 residues. Germline V lookup: CDR1 GTSNPN, CDR2 SVGIG (reference sequence). V gave up 5 bases and J gave up 1 base, with 8 bases separating them. Here the CDR3 DNA reads TGTGCCTGGTCCCCGGGCCAAGAGACCCAGTACTTC. Translation gives CAWSPGQETQYF.